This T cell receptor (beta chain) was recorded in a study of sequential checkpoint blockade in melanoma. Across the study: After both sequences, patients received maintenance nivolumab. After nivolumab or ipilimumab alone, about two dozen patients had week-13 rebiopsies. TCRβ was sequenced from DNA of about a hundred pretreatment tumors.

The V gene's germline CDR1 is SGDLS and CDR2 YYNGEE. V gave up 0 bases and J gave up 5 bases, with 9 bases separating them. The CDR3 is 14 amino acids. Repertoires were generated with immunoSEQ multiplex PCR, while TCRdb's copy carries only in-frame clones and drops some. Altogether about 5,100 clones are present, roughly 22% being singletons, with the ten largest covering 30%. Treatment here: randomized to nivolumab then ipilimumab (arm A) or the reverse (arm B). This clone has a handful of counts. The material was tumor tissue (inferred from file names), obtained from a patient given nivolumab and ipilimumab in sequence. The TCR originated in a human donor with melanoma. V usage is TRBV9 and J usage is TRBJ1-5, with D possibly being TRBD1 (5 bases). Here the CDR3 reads CASSVGGVDQPQHF. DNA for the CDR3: TGTGCCAGCAGCGTAGGAGGGGTTGATCAGCCCCAGCATTTT.